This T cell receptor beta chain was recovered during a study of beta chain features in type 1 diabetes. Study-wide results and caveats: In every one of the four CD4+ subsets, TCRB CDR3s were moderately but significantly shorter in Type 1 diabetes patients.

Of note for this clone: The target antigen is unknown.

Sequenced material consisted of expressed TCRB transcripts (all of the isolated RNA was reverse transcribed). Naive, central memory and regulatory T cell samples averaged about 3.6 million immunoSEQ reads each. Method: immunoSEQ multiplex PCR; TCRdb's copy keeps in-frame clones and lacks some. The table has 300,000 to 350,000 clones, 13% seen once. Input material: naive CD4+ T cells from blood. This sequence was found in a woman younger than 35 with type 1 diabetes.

The CDR3 is CAWGGEGSWRPQHF. The CDR3 nucleotides are TGTGCCTGGGGAGGGGAGGGCAGTTGGAGGCCCCAGCATTTT. The rearrangement uses TRBV30 and TRBJ1-5; a possible D gene is TRBD1 (5 bases). Looked up from germline, CDR1 is GTSNPN and CDR2 is SVGIG (reference sequence). V lost 5 bases and J lost 9, with 20 bases in between. The CDR3 spans 14 residues.